A single sample is the source of the 25 T cell receptor beta chains below, sequenced in a study of response to subunit inactivated influenza vaccine listed by TCRdb under 2018. The method was RT-PCR. For sequencing, an Illumina HiSeq 2500 was employed. TCRdb reprocessing: public reads trimmed at Q25 with fastp, clones called with MiXCR, in-frame beta chains kept. Rows matching on CDR3 protein sequence are summarized as one entry with the most common DNA and genes. The table for this sample lists about 580,000 distinct CDR3 sequences; 12% to 15% of them were counted only once. The ten largest clones represent 11% of the sample. The sequences come from PBMCs from blood, collected roughly 13 days after vaccination. These receptors all come from a man between 50 and 59 years old who received an inactivated influenza vaccine. Donor details come from another sample of the same person, matched by shared clones.

This clonotype was seen repeatedly, ten times or more. This chain joins TRBV20-1 and TRBJ2-5, with TRBD1 matching 10 bases. Germline assignment: CDR1 DFQATT and CDR2 SNEGSKA (reference sequence). V lost 5 bases, J lost 4 bases, and 7 bases stayed unmatched. The length of the CDR3 is 14 residues. This chain's CDR3 is CSAPDRGRGETQYF. CDR3 nucleotides: TGCAGTGCTCCCGACAGGGGGCGAGGAGAGACCCAGTACTTC.

The chain carries TRBV4-3 and TRBJ2-2; D ambiguous. V was trimmed by 3 bases and J by 7 bases, leaving 6 bases between them. This CDR3 has 12 amino acids. Germline lookup yields CDR1 LGHNA and CDR2 YSLEER. CDR3 amino acids: CASSHPGGELFF. CDR3 coding DNA: TGCGCCAGCAGCCATCCCGGCGGGGAGCTGTTTTTT.

In this sample, this clonotype turned up many times. J is TRBJ2-2 and V is TRBV5-6, with unresolved D. V was shortened by 4 bases and J by 0 bases, with 10 bases between the two germline ends. CDR3 length equals 15 residues. The germline CDR1 and CDR2 sequences are SGHDT and YYEEEE. The CDR3 bases are TGTGCCAGCAGCCCCCGGGCGACGAACACCGGGGAGCTGTTTTTT. Amino acid sequence: CASSPRATNTGELFF.

This clonotype came up many times. This rearrangement joins TRBV12-3 or TRBV12-4 to TRBJ1-1; weak D call: TRBD1 (6 bases). The V end was cut by 5 bases, the J end by 1 base, with 11 bases between. This CDR3 has 14 amino acids. CDR3 loop: CASSPGHANTEAFF. CDR3 sequence (DNA): TGTGCCAGCAGTCCGGGACACGCGAACACTGAAGCTTTCTTT.

This clonotype was found many times. The V and J genes are TRBV6-5 and TRBJ2-3; D is unresolved. Germline V gives CDR1 MNHEY, CDR2 SVGAGI. CDR3 length: 15 amino acids. Trimming removed 0 bases from V and 0 bases from J, with 7 bases in between. The DNA for the CDR3 is TGTGCCAGCAGTTACTCGATACCAAGCACAGATACGCAGTATTTT. The encoded protein is CASSYSIPSTDTQYF.

The gene calls are TRBV12-3 or TRBV12-4 and TRBJ1-3, with D unresolved. V lost 0 bases, J lost 4 bases, and 10 bases lay in between. The CDR3 covers 15 residues. This CDR3 reads CASSLASPWGNTIYF. CDR3 coding DNA: TGTGCCAGCAGTTTAGCGTCCCCATGGGGAAACACCATATATTTT.

This chain uses TRBV19 with TRBJ1-1; D unresolved. The CDR3 has 15 amino acids. The ends were cut back, 1 base at V and 4 bases at J, with 13 bases in the middle. Germline assignment: CDR1 LNHDA and CDR2 SQIVND (reference sequence). The CDR3: CASSIVVGAGTEAFF. CDR3 DNA: TGTGCCAGTAGTATAGTCGTAGGAGCTGGCACTGAAGCTTTCTTT.

This clonotype showed up just a few times. The chain employs TRBV12-3 or TRBV12-4 and TRBJ1-1, with 7 bases aligning to TRBD1. The junction had 16 bases not matched to a gene; V was cut back by 2 bases and J by 4 bases. The CDR3 extends over 18 amino acids. CDR3 amino acids: CASSLIEVWAQGGTEAFF. Here the CDR3 DNA reads TGTGCCAGCAGTTTAATCGAGGTGTGGGCTCAGGGGGGCACTGAAGCTTTCTTT.

This clonotype was detected a few times. The chain links TRBV12-3 or TRBV12-4 to TRBJ1-4; D unclear. Trimming took 6 bases from V and 0 from J, leaving 8 bases between them. The CDR3 is 14 amino acids. Here the CDR3 reads CASRDDATNEKLFF. CDR3 sequence (DNA): TGTGCCAGCAGGGATGATGCAACTAATGAAAAACTGTTTTTT.

The chain uses TRBV29-1 and TRBJ2-2; 8 bases map to TRBD1. The CDR3 is made up of 14 amino acids. Trimming took 6 bases from V and 5 from J; bases not matched to a gene: 8. CDR1 SQVTM and CDR2 ANQGSEA come from the germline V gene. CDR3 DNA: TGCAGCGTCCGGACAGGGTTGGGAACCGGGGAGCTGTTTTTT. Protein sequence: CSVRTGLGTGELFF.

The chain recombines TRBV2 with TRBJ1-1, with TRBD1 matching over 8 bases. Germline V gene data show CDR1 as SNHLY and CDR2 as FYNNEI. The CDR3 sequence is 13 residues long. Trimming took 6 bases from V and 7 from J; bases not matched to a gene: 7. The DNA of the CDR3 is TGTGCCAGCAGAGCTAGACAGGGGAATGAAGCTTTCTTT. This sequence encodes CASRARQGNEAFF.

The V and J genes are TRBV2 and TRBJ1-2; 7 positions match TRBD1. CDR1 and CDR2 from the germline V gene are SNHLY and FYNNEI. V trimming: 3 bases; J trimming: 4 bases; junction bases outside the gene matches: 8. The CDR3 is made up of 15 amino acids. Here the CDR3 reads CASSDPTGYRYGYTF. DNA of the CDR3: TGTGCCAGCAGTGACCCGACAGGGTATCGCTATGGCTACACCTTC. The full variable domain, completed using reference TRBV2 and TRBJ1-2, is EPEVTQTPSHQVTQMGQEVILRCVPISNHLYFYWYRQILGQKVEFLVSFYNNEISEKSEIFDDQFSVERPDGSNFTLKIRSTKLEDSAMYFCASSDPTGYRYGYTFGSGTRLTVV.

This clonotype showed up many times. The V and J genes are TRBV6-1 and TRBJ2-7; D possibly corresponds to TRBD2 (6 bases). The CDR3 length is 14 residues. The V end was cut by 6 bases, the J end by 6 bases, with 18 bases between. Germline V gene data show CDR1 as MNHNS and CDR2 as SASEGT. The CDR3 protein is CASSPETRIGEQYF. The DNA of the CDR3 is TGTGCCAGCAGCCCCGAGACTAGGATAGGCGAGCAGTACTTC.

The chain employs TRBV5-1 and TRBJ2-2; D is uncertain. V lost 2 bases to trimming and J lost 6 bases, with 14 bases between them. CDR1 and CDR2 from the germline V gene are SGHRS and YFSETQ. The CDR3 covers 15 residues. This CDR3 is CASSFSRPTAGELFF. Here the CDR3 DNA reads TGCGCCAGCAGCTTCTCCCGGCCTACCGCCGGGGAGCTGTTTTTT.

This clonotype has a handful of counts. V gene TRBV7-9 combines with J gene TRBJ2-4, with TRBD1 matching 9 bases. The CDR3 has 16 amino acids. Per the germline V gene, CDR1 is SEHNR and CDR2 is FQNEAQ (reference sequence). V lost 2 bases, J lost 5 bases, and 7 bases stayed unmatched. As DNA, the CDR3 is TGTGCCAGCAGCTTATACAGGGGGCCGAGGGAAAACATTCAGTACTTC. Translated: CASSLYRGPRENIQYF.

This chain uses TRBV20-1 with TRBJ2-5; 9 nucleotides match TRBD2. J lost 9 bases, V lost 0 bases, and 11 bases had no gene match. CDR1 is DFQATT and CDR2 is SNEGSKA in the germline V gene (reference sequence). The length of the CDR3 is 15 residues. The CDR3, as DNA: TGCAGTGCTAGAGAGCCCCCCCTAGCGGGGTTGGCCCAGTACTTC. Protein product: CSAREPPLAGLAQYF.

The V call is TRBV5-1, the J call TRBJ2-1, with 9 bases aligning to TRBD2. Germline CDR1 reads SGHRS; CDR2 reads YFSETQ. CDR3 length equals 15 residues. The ends lost 0 bases at V and 8 bases at J; junction bases unmatched: 6. CDR3 amino acids: CASSLGGRANHEQFF. CDR3 DNA: TGCGCCAGCAGCTTGGGCGGGAGGGCCAACCATGAGCAGTTCTTC. The full variable domain, completed using reference TRBV5-1 and TRBJ2-1, is KAGVTQTPRYLIKTRGQQVTLSCSPISGHRSVSWYQQTPGQGLQFLFEYFSETQRNKGNFPGRFSGRQFSNSRSEMNVSTLELGDSALYLCASSLGGRANHEQFFGPGTRLTVL.

This clonotype was found a few times. The chain joins TRBV20-1 to TRBJ2-2, with D hard to call. The CDR3 is 14 amino acids. CDR1 and CDR2 (germline): DFQATT, SNEGSKA (reference sequence). The V end lost 6 bases, the J end lost 1 base, and 12 bases lay between the germline ends. CDR3 loop: CSASRPENTGELFF. Written as DNA, the CDR3 is TGCAGTGCCAGTCGGCCGGAGAACACCGGGGAGCTGTTTTTT.

This clonotype was picked up a small number of times. The rearrangement uses TRBV12-3 or TRBV12-4 and TRBJ2-7, with D unresolved. V lost 4 bases and J 5 bases, leaving 12 bases between the germline ends. The CDR3 contains 13 residues. The CDR3 protein is CASSSPDEDEQYF. The DNA of the CDR3 is TGTGCCAGCAGTTCCCCGGATGAAGACGAGCAGTACTTC.

The chain employs TRBV20-1 and TRBJ2-5, with D uncertain. Trimming left V 5 bases short and J 3 bases short, with 19 bases between. Germline V gene lookup returns CDR1 DFQATT and CDR2 SNEGSKA (reference sequence). The CDR3 is 15 residues long. CDR3 in DNA: TGCAGTGCTTTCTCCCGAGACGGCGGCGAAGAGACCCAGTACTTC. As protein: CSAFSRDGGEETQYF.

This clonotype was observed a few times. The J gene is TRBJ1-3, the V gene TRBV2; no clear D gene. Germline CDR1 SNHLY, CDR2 FYNNEI. Trimming stripped 2 bases from V and 0 bases from J, with 11 bases between. This CDR3 has 16 amino acids. CDR3 in amino acids: CASSEIKGYSGNTIYF. CDR3 in DNA: TGTGCCAGCAGTGAAATAAAGGGATACTCTGGAAACACCATATATTTT.

J is TRBJ2-2 and V is TRBV20-1, with no clear D. V was trimmed by 0 bases and J by 4 bases, leaving 15 bases between them. The CDR3 sequence is 16 residues long. Germline assignment: CDR1 DFQATT and CDR2 SNEGSKA (reference sequence). CDR3 bases: TGCAGTGCTAGAGATCAATCATTAGTAGGCACCGGGGAGCTGTTTTTT. This codes for CSARDQSLVGTGELFF.

V and J are TRBV12-3 or TRBV12-4 and TRBJ1-1; D gene ambiguous. The CDR3 loop spans 14 amino acids. Trimming took off 4 bases at V and 4 bases at J, with 13 bases between the two ends. CDR3 sequence (DNA): TGTGCCAGCAGTTCCAATAGGAGGGTCACTGAAGCTTTCTTT. As protein: CASSSNRRVTEAFF.

This clonotype was counted only a few times. The rearrangement links TRBV20-1 to TRBJ2-7; D is possibly TRBD2 (5 bases). The germline V and J ends were trimmed by 5 bases and 4 bases, with 9 bases remaining between them. Germline lookup yields CDR1 DFQATT and CDR2 SNEGSKA (reference sequence). The CDR3 totals 11 residues. This CDR3 is CSAEGRYEQYF. Here the CDR3 DNA reads TGCAGTGCTGAGGGAAGGTACGAGCAGTACTTC.

V and J are TRBV5-6 and TRBJ2-7, with D possibly matching TRBD1 (5 bases). This CDR3 region has 15 residues. Trimming removed 0 bases from V and 2 bases from J, with 12 bases in between. Germline assignment: CDR1 SGHDT and CDR2 YYEEEE. CDR3 DNA sequence: TGTGCCAGCAGCTTGGACAGGCGCCACACCTACGAGCAGTACTTC. Its protein product is CASSLDRRHTYEQYF.